This T cell receptor beta chain emerged from a study of monozygotic twins with cystic fibrosis. Clones were read by immunoSEQ multiplex PCR, and TCRdb kept only the in-frame ones, dropping some. The sample has tens of thousands of clones, 92% seen once. The CDR3 consists of 16 residues. CDR1 is MDHEN and CDR2 is SYDVKM in the germline V gene. Trimming pared 7 bases from V and 7 bases from J, leaving 22 bases between. The clonotype comes from a girl aged 2 to 9 with cystic fibrosis. The gene calls are TRBV28 and TRBJ1-4; D possibly corresponds to TRBD1 (6 bases). Sequenced input: blood. DNA for the CDR3: TGTGCCAGCATTGCGACGGGGGGCCGGGTTGGTGAAAAACTGTTTTTT. It codes for CASIATGGRVGEKLFF. Full variable domain (outside the CDR3, taken from reference TRBV28 and TRBJ1-4): DVKVTQSSRYLVKRTGEKVFLECVQDMDHENMFWYRQDPGLGLRLIYFSYDVKMKEKGDIPEGYSVSREKKERFSLILESASTNQTSMYLCASIATGGRVGEKLFFGSGTQLSVL.